The 7 T cell receptor beta chains below were found in one sample sequenced in a study of T cells after yellow fever vaccination. TCRdb called the 5' RACE reads again in MiXCR, with one record for every CDR3 protein. Among about 340,000 distinct CDR3 sequences listed, 8% to 10% were seen once. Here the sequenced sample was PBMCs, taken on the day of the first yellow fever vaccination. The receptors stem from a man aged 18 to 30 who received the YFV17D yellow fever vaccine.

This clonotype was seen a handful of times. The chain carries TRBV28 and TRBJ2-5, with TRBD1 matching 7 bases. The length of the CDR3 is 14 residues. CDR1 is MDHEN and CDR2 is SYDVKM in the germline V gene. V gave up 1 base and J gave up 6 bases; unmatched junction bases: 5. For the CDR3, the DNA is TGTGCCAGCAGTTTATTTTCAGGGGGACAGACCCAGTACTTC. It codes for CASSLFSGGQTQYF.

V usage is TRBV4-1 and J usage is TRBJ1-5; D unclear. CDR1 is MGHRA, CDR2 YSYEKL, per germline. The V end was cut by 0 bases, the J end by 6 bases, with 6 bases between. The length of the CDR3 is 13 residues. The CDR3: CASSQDPTQPQHF. In DNA form, the CDR3 reads TGCGCCAGCAGCCAAGATCCCACTCAGCCCCAGCATTTT.

This clonotype appeared a single time. V gene TRBV7-3 combines with J gene TRBJ2-5; perhaps D is TRBD1 or TRBD2 (5 bases each). Germline V gene sequence: CDR1 SGHTA, CDR2 FQGTGA. CDR3 size: 15 residues. Between the trimmed V and J ends, which lost 0 bases and 4 bases, there was a span of 12 bases. The CDR3 is CASSLTPTGPETQYF. For the CDR3, the DNA is TGTGCCAGCAGCTTAACCCCGACGGGACCAGAGACCCAGTACTTC. Drawing the rest from reference TRBV7-3 and TRBJ2-5, the complete variable domain is GAGVSQTPSNKVTEKGKYVELRCDPISGHTALYWYRQSLGQGPEFLIYFQGTGAADDSGLPNDRFFAVRPEGSVSTLKIQRTERGDSAVYLCASSLTPTGPETQYFGPGTRLLVL.

CDR3 residues: CASSQSGQYYEQYF. CDR3 nucleotide sequence: TGTGCCAGCAGCCAGTCCGGACAGTACTACGAGCAGTACTTC. The gene calls are TRBV7-6 and TRBJ2-7; weak D call: TRBD1 (6 bases). Deletions cut 5 bases from V and 3 bases from J, with 14 bases between. CDR1 SGHVS and CDR2 FNYEAQ come from the germline V gene. CDR3 length: 14 amino acids. Combining the CDR3 with reference TRBV7-6 and TRBJ2-7 gives the whole variable domain GAGVSQSPRYKVTKRGQDVALRCDPISGHVSLYWYRQALGQGPEFLTYFNYEAQQDKSGLPNDRFSAERPEGSISTLTIQRTEQRDSAMYRCASSQSGQYYEQYFGPGTRLTVT.

This clonotype was picked up a small number of times. The chain is built from TRBV5-4 and TRBJ2-5, with 9 bases that match TRBD2. V dropped 3 bases and J dropped 5; count of bases not matched to a gene: 11. The CDR3 is 16 residues long. Germline CDR1 is SGHNT and CDR2 is YYREEE (reference sequence). DNA of the CDR3: TGTGCCAGCAGCTCCGGCCCGGGACTAGCAGATGAGACCCAGTACTTC. As protein: CASSSGPGLADETQYF.

The genes are TRBV18 and TRBJ1-1, with D possibly TRBD1 on 5 matching bases. The V end lost 6 bases, the J end lost 4 bases, and 18 bases lay between the germline ends. The CDR3 loop spans 15 amino acids. Looked up from germline, CDR1 is KGHSH and CDR2 is LQKENI. The CDR3 DNA sequence: TGTGCCAGCTCCCCTCAGGGCAGAGTTACCACTGAAGCTTTCTTT. Amino acid sequence: CASSPQGRVTTEAFF.

This clonotype appeared many times. The CDR3 protein is CAGKKGDRGAGATTSTDTQYF. In DNA, the CDR3 is TGTGCCGGGAAAAAAGGCGATAGGGGAGCGGGGGCGACAACTAGCACAGATACGCAGTATTTT. This sequence joins TRBV30 and TRBJ2-3; 8 bases line up with TRBD2. Germline values: CDR1 GTSNPN, CDR2 SVGIG (reference sequence). The V and J ends lost 8 bases and 0 bases, in that order; junction bases with no gene match: 28. The CDR3 consists of 21 residues. Full variable domain (missing parts from reference TRBV30 and TRBJ2-3): SQTIHQWPATLVQPVGSPLSLECTVEGTSNPNLYWYRQAAGRGLQLLFYSVGIGQISSEVPQNLSASRPQDRQFILSSKKLLLSDSGFYLCAGKKGDRGAGATTSTDTQYFGPGTRLTVL.